These T cell receptor beta chains were read from a single sample in a study of response to subunit inactivated influenza vaccine. MiXCR, applied by TCRdb to the RT-PCR reads, yields one record per CDR3 protein. Of over 650,000 distinct CDR3 sequences in the sample, around a sixth are singletons; the top ten hold roughly a tenth. The sequencing here drew on PBMCs from blood, taken 5 days after vaccination. These receptors originate from a man between 50 and 59 years old who received an inactivated influenza vaccine. Each CDR3 is given with its conserved first and last residue. The order of the fields is clone size, D gene, CDR3 length, J gene, V gene, CDR3 protein, CDR3 DNA. The D gene is left open where the match is weak. Size tells how often a clone was seen (once, few, many) or the class of an expanded clone, and some rows leave it out.

many | TRBD1 | 15 | TRBJ2-2 | TRBV7-9 | CASSPGTGVTGELFF | TGTGCCAGCAGTCCCGGGACAGGGGTCACCGGGGAGCTGTTTTTT
many | TRBD2 | 15 | TRBJ2-1 | TRBV5-1 | CASSLERGGYNEQFF | TGCGCCAGCAGCTTGGAGCGGGGGGGGTACAATGAGCAGTTCTTC
NA | NA | 13 | TRBJ1-2 | TRBV10-3 | CAISESSRYGYTF | TGTGCCATCAGTGAGTCCAGTCGGTACGGCTACACCTTC
few | NA | 13 | TRBJ1-5 | TRBV24-1 | CATSDQGRQPQHF | TGTGCCACCAGTGATCAGGGACGCCAGCCCCAGCATTTT
few | TRBD1 | 12 | TRBJ1-4 | TRBV10-3 | CATKDRDEKLFF | TGTGCCACAAAGGACAGGGATGAAAAACTGTTTTTT
many | TRBD1 | 11 | TRBJ2-3 | TRBV12-3/TRBV12-4 | CASSDRGTQYF | TGTGCCAGCAGTGACAGGGGAACGCAGTATTTT
NA | NA | 14 | TRBJ2-2 | TRBV28 | CASSFPRAAGELFF | TGTGCCAGCAGTTTCCCCAGGGCCGCCGGGGAGCTGTTTTTT
NA | NA | 13 | TRBJ2-1 | TRBV15 | CATSTVVGNEQFF | TGTGCCACCAGCACCGTCGTGGGCAATGAGCAGTTCTTC
NA | TRBD1 | 13 | TRBJ2-7 | TRBV10-3 | CAINRDSTYEQYF | TGTGCCATAAACCGGGACAGCACCTACGAGCAGTACTTC
many | NA | 15 | TRBJ2-7 | TRBV6-1 | CASSEASGSLYEQYF | TGTGCCAGCAGTGAAGCGAGCGGCAGCCTGTACGAGCAGTACTTC
NA | NA | 16 | TRBJ2-1 | TRBV7-8 | CASSRSGTGYYNEQFF | TGTGCCAGCAGCCGTAGCGGGACAGGGTATTACAATGAGCAGTTCTTC
many | NA | 14 | TRBJ2-3 | TRBV7-3 | CASSFSGLADTQYF | TGTGCCAGCAGCTTCTCAGGATTGGCAGATACGCAGTATTTT
NA | NA | 17 | TRBJ2-2 | TRBV4-3 | CASSQAPRGGRSGELFF | TGCGCCAGCAGCCAAGCTCCCCGTGGGGGGCGCAGCGGGGAGCTGTTTTTT
NA | NA | 16 | TRBJ2-2 | TRBV3-1 | CASSQGGYMNTGELFF | TGTGCCAGCAGCCAAGGCGGCTACATGAACACCGGGGAGCTGTTTTTT